Below, one T cell receptor (beta chain) is given with its context. No antigen is known for it. Germline V gives CDR1 LNHDA, CDR2 SQIVND (reference sequence). V was clipped by 5 bases and J by 5 bases, with 9 bases between them. There are 12 residues in the CDR3. TCRdb keeps only in-frame clones here, not all; method: immunoSEQ multiplex PCR. The table has 6,000 to 8,500 clones, approximately 89% seen once; the top ten hold 15% to 20%. The sample comes from a study of lymphopenia after photon versus proton radiotherapy. Overall study results and limits: Only patients who died were analyzed for survival; proton advantage is unproven. Oligoclonal CD8+ Temra expansion after nadir drove photon patients' diversity drop. Photon-treated patients lost naive T cells and TCR diversity; proton-treated stayed stable. In patients who died, overall survival fell as post-nadir TCR diversity dropped more.

This chain links TRBV19 with TRBJ1-2, with unresolved D. Sequencing used peripheral blood, obtained from a patient treated with photon-based radiotherapy. The source is a man in his fifties or sixties with cholangiocarcinoma. CDR3 in DNA: TGTGCCAGTAGTCCCCGTGGTTATGGCTACACCTTC. Protein sequence: CASSPRGYGYTF. The full variable domain, with the rest looked up from reference TRBV19 and TRBJ1-2, is DGGITQSPKYLFRKEGQNVTLSCEQNLNHDAMYWYRQDPGQGLRLIYYSQIVNDFQKGDIAEGYSVSREKKESFPLTVTSAQKNPTAFYLCASSPRGYGYTFGSGTRLTVV.